Following are 7 T cell receptor beta chains from one sample sequenced in a study of beta chain features in type 1 diabetes. cDNA synthesis used the whole RNA isolate, giving expressed TCRB sequences. Data came from immunoSEQ multiplex PCR; TCRdb stores just in-frame clones and leaves some out. The data contain over 150,000 clones, less than 15% of them singletons. Sequenced material: central memory CD4+ T cells from blood. The receptors here all came from a young woman in good health.

This clone was detected only a few times. V and J are TRBV29-1 and TRBJ1-1; unclear D gene. Germline V gives CDR1 SQVTM, CDR2 ANQGSEA. CDR3 length: 12 amino acids. Trimming took 5 bases from V and 0 from J, leaving 7 bases between them. CDR3 in DNA: TGCAGCGTTTCACACGTGAACACTGAAGCTTTCTTT. It codes for CSVSHVNTEAFF.

There are a few counts of this clone. The chain combines TRBV5-5 with TRBJ2-1; 7 positions agree with TRBD1. J was trimmed by 3 bases and V by 4 bases; bases with no gene match: 10. CDR1 is SGHKS and CDR2 is YYEKEE in the germline V gene (reference sequence). The CDR3 has 16 amino acids. DNA of the CDR3: TGTGCCAGCAGCGCAGCGACAGGGTTCCTCTACAATGAGCAGTTCTTC. It yields the protein CASSAATGFLYNEQFF.

This chain's CDR3 is CATSKMGSHSGNTIYF. The CDR3 coding sequence is TGTGCCACCAGTAAAATGGGGAGCCACTCTGGAAACACCATATATTTT. This chain connects TRBV15 to TRBJ1-3; no reliable D call. Germline V gene lookup returns CDR1 LNHNV and CDR2 YYDKDF (reference sequence). This CDR3 spans 16 amino acids. Trimming cost V 6 bases and J 0 bases, with 15 bases left between them.

This chain uses TRBV30 with TRBJ2-7; 9 bases align to TRBD1. With V trimmed by 0 bases and J by 5 bases, 11 bases remained unmatched. Germline lookup yields CDR1 GTSNPN and CDR2 SVGIG (reference sequence). The CDR3 extends over 16 amino acids. The CDR3 region has the DNA TGTGCCTGGAGTGTCCTCCTGACAGGGGGTTCAGACGAGCAGTACTTC. This translates into CAWSVLLTGGSDEQYF.

This clone was counted a few times. This chain links TRBV2 with TRBJ1-5, with D unresolved. The CDR3 sequence is 15 residues long. The germline V and J ends were trimmed by 5 bases and 2 bases, with 13 bases remaining between them. Germline CDR1 and CDR2: SNHLY and FYNNEI. The CDR3 DNA reads as TGTGCCAGCAGTTCTTTCCTGAGTGGCAATCAGCCCCAGCATTTT. Translated, it gives CASSSFLSGNQPQHF. Variable domain in full (rest from reference TRBV2 and TRBJ1-5): EPEVTQTPSHQVTQMGQEVILRCVPISNHLYFYWYRQILGQKVEFLVSFYNNEISEKSEIFDDQFSVERPDGSNFTLKIRSTKLEDSAMYFCASSSFLSGNQPQHFGDGTRLSIL.

This clone has ten or more counts. The V and J genes are TRBV29-1 and TRBJ2-1; 9 bases map to TRBD2. The V gene's germline CDR1 is SQVTM and CDR2 ANQGSEA. The CDR3 loop spans 15 amino acids. Trimming removed 3 bases from V and 7 bases from J; junction bases left unmatched: 10. The DNA for the CDR3 is TGCAGCGTTGAGTACATTAGCGGGAGTAGGAATGAGCAGTTCTTC. This codes for CSVEYISGSRNEQFF.

The CDR3 bases are TGTGCCAGCAGCTACCACGGGACAGGGGACGAGCAGTACTTC. Its translation: CASSYHGTGDEQYF. This chain uses TRBV7-9 with TRBJ2-7; 10 bases align to TRBD1. The CDR3 covers 14 residues. Germline CDR1 SEHNR, CDR2 FQNEAQ (reference sequence). The V segment lost 4 bases and the J segment 5 bases; nucleotides outside the gene matches: 5. Full variable domain (missing parts from reference TRBV7-9 and TRBJ2-7): DTGVSQNPRHKITKRGQNVTFRCDPISEHNRLYWYRQTLGQGPEFLTYFQNEAQLEKSRLLSDRFSAERPKGSFSTLEIQRTEQGDSAMYLCASSYHGTGDEQYFGPGTRLTVT.